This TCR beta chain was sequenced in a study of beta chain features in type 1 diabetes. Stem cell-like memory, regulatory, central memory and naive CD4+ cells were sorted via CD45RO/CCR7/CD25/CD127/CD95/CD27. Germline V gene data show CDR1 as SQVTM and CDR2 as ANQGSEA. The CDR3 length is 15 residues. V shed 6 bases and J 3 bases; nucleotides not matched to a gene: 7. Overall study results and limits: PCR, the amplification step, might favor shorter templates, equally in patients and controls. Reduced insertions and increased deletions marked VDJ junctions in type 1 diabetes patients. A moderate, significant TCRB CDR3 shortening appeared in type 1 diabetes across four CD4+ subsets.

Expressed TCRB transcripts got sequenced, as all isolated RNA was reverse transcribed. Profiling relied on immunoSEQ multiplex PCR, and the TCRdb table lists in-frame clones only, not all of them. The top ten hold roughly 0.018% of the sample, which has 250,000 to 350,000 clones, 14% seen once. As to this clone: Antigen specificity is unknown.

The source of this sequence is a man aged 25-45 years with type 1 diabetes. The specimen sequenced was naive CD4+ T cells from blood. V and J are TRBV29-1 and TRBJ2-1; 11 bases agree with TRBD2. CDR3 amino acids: CSVKGTSGSYNEQFF. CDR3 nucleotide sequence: TGCAGCGTCAAAGGAACTAGCGGGAGCTACAATGAGCAGTTCTTC.